This paragraph reports one T cell receptor (beta chain). With 4 bases clipped from V and 2 bases from J, the junction kept 8 bases outside the gene matches. The CDR3 has 15 residues. Germline CDR1 and CDR2: SGHRS and YFSETQ. This sample is part of a study of blood T cells in healthy people across ages. As for the study in general: Per two T cells, template switching captured roughly one barcoded beta molecule.

Next came a second PCR, run for roughly 6 to 11 cycles, which used a sample-barcoded 5' primer along with a J-beta primer mix. Every molecule of cDNA carried a tag from a template-switch adaptor with 12 random nucleotides. TCRdb processed the 5' RACE reads anew with MiXCR; each CDR3 protein has one entry. The sample has a few hundred thousand distinct CDR3 sequences; roughly a quarter are singletons. Separately, the same data were catalogued under a study of T cells of mothers and their children. That report adds: Three healthy Caucasian mothers and their six children were the donors. Regardless of relatedness, pairs show thymic selection shaping TCR recombination output in a similar manner.

V usage is TRBV5-1 and J usage is TRBJ2-7; TRBD1 matches at 8 bases. The sample consisted of blood. This clonotype was obtained from a boy between 2 and 10 years old in good health. The CDR3 loop reads CASSANTGGPYEQYF. As DNA, the CDR3 is TGCGCCAGCAGCGCCAATACAGGGGGTCCCTACGAGCAGTACTTC.